The clone carrying this TCR beta chain was seen a handful of times. TCR beta CDR3 sequences were amplified from RNA transcripts. A set of HTBI primers served as the primers for a first-round RT-PCR of the TCR CDR3. TCRdb re-called the multiplex PCR reads through MiXCR, storing one row per CDR3 protein. The sample shows roughly 250,000 distinct CDR3 sequences, about 20% of them seen only once. This sample is part of a study of T cells in Graves' hyperthyroidism and ophthalmopathy. Material: blood. This receptor was identified in a man aged 30 to 45 with Graves' ophthalmopathy.

The CDR3, as DNA: TGTGCCAGCAGCTTCCCCGGCCGCTACAATGAGCAGTTCTTC. Protein sequence: CASSFPGRYNEQFF. V gene TRBV11-2 combines with J gene TRBJ2-1; D gene unclear. CDR3 length equals 14 residues. Trimming took 3 bases from V and 3 from J, leaving 9 bases between them. Germline V lookup: CDR1 SGHAT, CDR2 FQNNGV.